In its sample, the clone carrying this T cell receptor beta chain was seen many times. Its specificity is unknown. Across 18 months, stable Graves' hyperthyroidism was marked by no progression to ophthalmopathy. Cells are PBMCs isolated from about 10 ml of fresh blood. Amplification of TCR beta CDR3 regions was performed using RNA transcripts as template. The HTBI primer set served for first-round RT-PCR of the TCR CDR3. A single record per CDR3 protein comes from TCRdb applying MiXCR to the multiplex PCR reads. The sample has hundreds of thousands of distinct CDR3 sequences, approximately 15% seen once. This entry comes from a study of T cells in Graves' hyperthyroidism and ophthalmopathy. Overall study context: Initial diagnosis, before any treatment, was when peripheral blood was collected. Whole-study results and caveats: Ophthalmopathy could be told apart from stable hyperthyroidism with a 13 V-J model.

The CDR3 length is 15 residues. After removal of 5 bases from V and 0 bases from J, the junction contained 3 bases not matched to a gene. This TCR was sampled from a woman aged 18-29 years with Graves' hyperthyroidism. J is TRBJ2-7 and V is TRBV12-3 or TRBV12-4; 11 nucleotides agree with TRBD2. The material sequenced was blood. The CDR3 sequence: CASSASGGSSYEQYF. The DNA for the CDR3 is TGTGCCAGCAGTGCTAGCGGGGGGAGCTCCTACGAGCAGTACTTC.